This TCR beta chain is from a study of blood T cell repertoires in COVID-19. Study summary: Collection of acute and convalescent COVID-19 samples took place in the United States, Italy and Spain.

This clone has just one count. The age range of participants was about 18 to 90 years, with residence in about 25 US areas. Cohorts were assigned according to the clinical history that participants reported. Germline CDR1 reads GTSNPN; CDR2 reads SVGIG (reference sequence). V shed 7 bases and J 4 bases; nucleotides not matched to a gene: 7. The CDR3 sequence is 14 residues long. The protocol was immunoSEQ multiplex PCR, while the TCRdb copy is restricted to in-frame clones and leaves out a portion. The sample lists more than 300,000 clones; 88% were seen once. V is TRBV30 and J is TRBJ2-1, with 10 nucleotides matching TRBD2. The sequence derives from a young woman who had recovered from COVID-19. The sample was PBMCs or T cells enriched from blood (not recorded which). The CDR3 DNA reads as TGTGCCTACGAGCGGGGGGGCCCATACAATGAGCAGTTCTTC. Its protein is CAYERGGPYNEQFF.